This TCR beta chain was sequenced for a study of tumor and adjacent non-tumor tissue in lung cancer. This clonotype was counted a few times. The template was RNA from unsorted bulk tissue. V lost 5 bases to trimming and J lost 3 bases, with 14 bases between them. This CDR3 has 14 residues. The germline CDR1 and CDR2 sequences are SGHAT and FQNNGV. TCRbeta libraries were built with three rounds of nested PCR, modified from ARM-PCR. TCRdb redid the calling of the multiplex PCR reads with MiXCR, one entry per CDR3 protein. The sample has over 85,000 distinct CDR3 sequences; approximately 84% are singletons.

Sequenced: lung tumor tissue. This sequence joins TRBV11-2 and TRBJ2-7, with no clear D. The TCR sequence derives from a man aged 70 or older with non-small cell lung cancer. The CDR3 protein is CASSQLSVSYEQYF. DNA for the CDR3: TGTGCCAGCAGCCAACTTTCCGTTAGCTACGAGCAGTACTTC.